The source of this TCR beta chain is a study of shared clonotypes between healthy human individuals. The authors distributed each subset's genomic DNA evenly over several immunoSEQ plates. Clones were read by immunoSEQ multiplex PCR, and TCRdb kept only the in-frame ones, dropping some. This table has about 510,000 clones, approximately 95% appearing once. The CDR3 is made up of 15 amino acids. Germline lookup yields CDR1 SEHNR and CDR2 FQNEAQ (reference sequence). V gave up 5 bases and J gave up 6 bases, with 20 bases separating them. This receptor was identified in a woman aged 25-40 years in good health. The sequenced sample consisted of naive CD4+ T cells sorted from blood. As for subset: CD45RA+ positively selected. The chain employs TRBV7-9 and TRBJ2-7, with unresolved D. For the CDR3, the DNA is TGTGCCAGCAGCCCCACCCCAGAGGCGGTACGCGAGCAGTACTTC. Its translation: CASSPTPEAVREQYF.